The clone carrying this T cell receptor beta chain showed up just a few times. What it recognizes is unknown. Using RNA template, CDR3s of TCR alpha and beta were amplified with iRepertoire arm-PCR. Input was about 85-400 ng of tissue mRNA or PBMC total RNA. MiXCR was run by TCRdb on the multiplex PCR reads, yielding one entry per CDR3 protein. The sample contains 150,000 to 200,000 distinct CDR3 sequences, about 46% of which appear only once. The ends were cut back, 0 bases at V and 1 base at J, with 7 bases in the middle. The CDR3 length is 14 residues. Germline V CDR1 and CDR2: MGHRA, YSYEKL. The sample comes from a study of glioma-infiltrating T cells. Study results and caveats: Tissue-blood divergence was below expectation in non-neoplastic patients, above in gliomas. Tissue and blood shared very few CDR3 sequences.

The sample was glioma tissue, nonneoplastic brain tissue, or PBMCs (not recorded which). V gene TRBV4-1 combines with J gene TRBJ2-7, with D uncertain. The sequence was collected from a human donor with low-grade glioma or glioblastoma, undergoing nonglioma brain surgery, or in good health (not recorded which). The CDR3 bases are TGCGCCAGCAGCCAAGATCTGGGGTCCTACGAGCAGTACTTC. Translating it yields CASSQDLGSYEQYF.